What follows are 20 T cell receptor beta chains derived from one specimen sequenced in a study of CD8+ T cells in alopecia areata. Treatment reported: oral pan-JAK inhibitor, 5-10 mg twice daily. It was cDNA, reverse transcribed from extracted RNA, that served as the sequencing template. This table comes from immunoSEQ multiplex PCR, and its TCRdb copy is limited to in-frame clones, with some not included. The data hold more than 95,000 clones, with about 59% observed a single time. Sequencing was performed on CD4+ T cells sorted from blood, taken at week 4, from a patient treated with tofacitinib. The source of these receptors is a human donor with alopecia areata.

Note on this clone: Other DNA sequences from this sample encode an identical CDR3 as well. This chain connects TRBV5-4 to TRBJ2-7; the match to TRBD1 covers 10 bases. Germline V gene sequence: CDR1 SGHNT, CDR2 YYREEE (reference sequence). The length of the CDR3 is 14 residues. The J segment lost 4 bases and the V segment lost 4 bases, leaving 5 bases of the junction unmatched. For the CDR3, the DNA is TGTGCCAGCAGCCCCGGACAGGGGGATTACGAGCAGTACTTC. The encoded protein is CASSPGQGDYEQYF.

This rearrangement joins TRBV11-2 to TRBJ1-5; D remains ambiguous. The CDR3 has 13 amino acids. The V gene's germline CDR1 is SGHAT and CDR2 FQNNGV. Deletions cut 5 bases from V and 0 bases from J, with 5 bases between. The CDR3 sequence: CASSRNSNQPQHF. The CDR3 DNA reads TGTGCCAGCAGCCGAAATAGCAATCAGCCCCAGCATTTT.

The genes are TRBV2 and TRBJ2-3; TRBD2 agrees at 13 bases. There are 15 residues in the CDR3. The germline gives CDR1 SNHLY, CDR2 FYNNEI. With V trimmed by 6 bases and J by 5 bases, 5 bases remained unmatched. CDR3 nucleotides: TGTGCCAGCAGGGAACTAGCGGGAGGGGAAGATACGCAGTATTTT. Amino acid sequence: CASRELAGGEDTQYF.

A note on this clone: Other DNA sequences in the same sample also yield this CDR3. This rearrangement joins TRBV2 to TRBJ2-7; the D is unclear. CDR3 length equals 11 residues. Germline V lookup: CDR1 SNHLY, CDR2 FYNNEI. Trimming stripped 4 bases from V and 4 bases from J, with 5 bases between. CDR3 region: CASSGAYEQYF. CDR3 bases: TGTGCCAGCAGTGGGGCATACGAGCAGTACTTC.

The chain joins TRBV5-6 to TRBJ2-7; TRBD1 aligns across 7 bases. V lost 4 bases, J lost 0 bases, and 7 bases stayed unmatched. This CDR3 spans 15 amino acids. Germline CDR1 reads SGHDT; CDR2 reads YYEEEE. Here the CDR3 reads CASSRRTGISYEQYF. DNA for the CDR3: TGTGCCAGCAGCCGTAGGACAGGTATCTCCTACGAGCAGTACTTC. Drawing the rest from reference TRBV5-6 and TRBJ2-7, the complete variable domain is DAGVTQSPTHLIKTRGQQVTLRCSPKSGHDTVSWYQQALGQGPQFIFQYYEEEERQRGNFPDRFSGHQFPNYSSELNVNALLLGDSALYLCASSRRTGISYEQYFGPGTRLTVT.

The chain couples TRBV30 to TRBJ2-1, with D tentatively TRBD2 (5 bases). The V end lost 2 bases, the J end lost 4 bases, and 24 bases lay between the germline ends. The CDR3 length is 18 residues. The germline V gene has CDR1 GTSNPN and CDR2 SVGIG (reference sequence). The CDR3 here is CAWSQSPYVGSFYNEQFF. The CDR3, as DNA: TGTGCCTGGAGTCAATCCCCATACGTGGGGAGCTTTTACAATGAGCAGTTCTTC.

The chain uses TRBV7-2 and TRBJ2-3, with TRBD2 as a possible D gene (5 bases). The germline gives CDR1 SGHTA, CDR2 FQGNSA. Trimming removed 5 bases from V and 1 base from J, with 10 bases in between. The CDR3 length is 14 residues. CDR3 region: CASSAGGRTDTQYF. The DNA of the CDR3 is TGTGCCAGCAGCGCAGGAGGTCGCACAGATACGCAGTATTTT.

The CDR3 sequence: CARTTKRWDRGPIRSKNIQYF. The CDR3 region has the DNA TGTGCCAGGACAACCAAGAGGTGGGACAGGGGGCCCATTAGGAGCAAAAACATTCAGTACTTC. The gene calls are TRBV21-1 and TRBJ2-4; TRBD1, the D gene given by the table, was not confirmed from the DNA. TRBV21-1 is tagged as a pseudogene. The length of the CDR3 is 21 residues.

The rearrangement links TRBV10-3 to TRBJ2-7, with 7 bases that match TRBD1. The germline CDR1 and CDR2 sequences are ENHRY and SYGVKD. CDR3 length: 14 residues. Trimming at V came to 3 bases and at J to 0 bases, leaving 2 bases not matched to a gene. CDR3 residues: CAISDDRASYEQYF. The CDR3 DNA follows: TGTGCCATCAGTGATGACAGGGCCTCCTACGAGCAGTACTTC.

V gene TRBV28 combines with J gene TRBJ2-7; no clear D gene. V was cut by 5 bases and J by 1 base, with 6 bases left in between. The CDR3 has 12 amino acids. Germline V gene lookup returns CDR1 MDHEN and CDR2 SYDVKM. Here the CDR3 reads CASSVASYEQYF. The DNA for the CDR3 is TGTGCCAGCAGTGTAGCATCCTACGAGCAGTACTTC. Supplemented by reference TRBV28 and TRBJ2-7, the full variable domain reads DVKVTQSSRYLVKRTGEKVFLECVQDMDHENMFWYRQDPGLGLRLIYFSYDVKMKEKGDIPEGYSVSREKKERFSLILESASTNQTSMYLCASSVASYEQYFGPGTRLTVT.

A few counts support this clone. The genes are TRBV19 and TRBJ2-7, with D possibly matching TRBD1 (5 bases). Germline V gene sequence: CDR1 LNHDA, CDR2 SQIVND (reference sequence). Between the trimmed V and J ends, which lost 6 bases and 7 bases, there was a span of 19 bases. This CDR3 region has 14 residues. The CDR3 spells CASSTTGDLGEQYF. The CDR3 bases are TGTGCCAGTAGCACCACAGGTGACCTGGGTGAGCAGTACTTC.

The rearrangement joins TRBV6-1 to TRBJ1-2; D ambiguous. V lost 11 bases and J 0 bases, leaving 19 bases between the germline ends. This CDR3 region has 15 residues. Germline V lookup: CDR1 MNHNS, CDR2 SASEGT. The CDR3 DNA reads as TGTGCCCTAGGGTACAGTTACTTTCCTAACTATGGCTACACCTTC. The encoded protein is CALGYSYFPNYGYTF.

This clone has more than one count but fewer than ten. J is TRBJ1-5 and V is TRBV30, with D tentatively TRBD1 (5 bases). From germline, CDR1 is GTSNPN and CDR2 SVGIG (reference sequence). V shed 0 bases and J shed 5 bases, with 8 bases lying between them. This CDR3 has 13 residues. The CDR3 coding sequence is TGTGCCTGGAGTGTGGGACTTTATCAGCCCCAGCATTTT. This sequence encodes CAWSVGLYQPQHF.

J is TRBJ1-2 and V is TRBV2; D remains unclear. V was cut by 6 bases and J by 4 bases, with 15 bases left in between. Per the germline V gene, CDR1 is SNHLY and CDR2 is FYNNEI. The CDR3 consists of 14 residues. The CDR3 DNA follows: TGTGCCAGCAGAAAAAGGGTTGATGGCTATGGCTACACCTTC. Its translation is CASRKRVDGYGYTF.

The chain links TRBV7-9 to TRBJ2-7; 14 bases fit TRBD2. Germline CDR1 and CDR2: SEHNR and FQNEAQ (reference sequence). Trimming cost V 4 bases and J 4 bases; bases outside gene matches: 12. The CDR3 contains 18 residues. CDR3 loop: CASSSYGTRTSGGYEQYF. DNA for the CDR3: TGTGCCAGCAGCTCATACGGGACGAGGACTAGCGGGGGGTACGAGCAGTACTTC.

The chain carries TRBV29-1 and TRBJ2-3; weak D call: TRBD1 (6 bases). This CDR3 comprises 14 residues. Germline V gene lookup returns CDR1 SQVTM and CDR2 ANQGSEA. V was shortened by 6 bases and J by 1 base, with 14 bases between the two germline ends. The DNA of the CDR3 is TGCAGCGTGGGACAATTCAGGGGCACAGATACGCAGTATTTT. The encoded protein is CSVGQFRGTDTQYF.

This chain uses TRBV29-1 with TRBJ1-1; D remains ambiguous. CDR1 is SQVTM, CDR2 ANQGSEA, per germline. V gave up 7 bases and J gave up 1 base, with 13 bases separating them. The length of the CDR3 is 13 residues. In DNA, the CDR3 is TGCAGCGCGTCGGTAGGGTGGAACACTGAAGCTTTCTTT. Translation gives CSASVGWNTEAFF.

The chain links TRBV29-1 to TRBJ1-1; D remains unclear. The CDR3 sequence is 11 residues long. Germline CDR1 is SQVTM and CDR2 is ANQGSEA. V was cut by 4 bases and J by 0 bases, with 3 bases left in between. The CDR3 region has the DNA TGCAGCGTTGCATTGAACACTGAAGCTTTCTTT. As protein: CSVALNTEAFF.

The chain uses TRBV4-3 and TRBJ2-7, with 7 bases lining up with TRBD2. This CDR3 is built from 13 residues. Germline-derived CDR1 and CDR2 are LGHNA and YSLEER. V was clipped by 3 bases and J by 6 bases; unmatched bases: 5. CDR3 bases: TGCGCCAGCAGCCACGTGGGAGGGCGCGAGCAGTACTTC. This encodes CASSHVGGREQYF.

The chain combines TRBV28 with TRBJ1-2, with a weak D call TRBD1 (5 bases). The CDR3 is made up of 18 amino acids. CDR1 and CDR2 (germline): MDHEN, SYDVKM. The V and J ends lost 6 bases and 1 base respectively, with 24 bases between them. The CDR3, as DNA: TGTGCCAGCAGAATGAGAATTGGGGCGCTCCGATTTAACTATGGCTACACCTTC. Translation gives CASRMRIGALRFNYGYTF.